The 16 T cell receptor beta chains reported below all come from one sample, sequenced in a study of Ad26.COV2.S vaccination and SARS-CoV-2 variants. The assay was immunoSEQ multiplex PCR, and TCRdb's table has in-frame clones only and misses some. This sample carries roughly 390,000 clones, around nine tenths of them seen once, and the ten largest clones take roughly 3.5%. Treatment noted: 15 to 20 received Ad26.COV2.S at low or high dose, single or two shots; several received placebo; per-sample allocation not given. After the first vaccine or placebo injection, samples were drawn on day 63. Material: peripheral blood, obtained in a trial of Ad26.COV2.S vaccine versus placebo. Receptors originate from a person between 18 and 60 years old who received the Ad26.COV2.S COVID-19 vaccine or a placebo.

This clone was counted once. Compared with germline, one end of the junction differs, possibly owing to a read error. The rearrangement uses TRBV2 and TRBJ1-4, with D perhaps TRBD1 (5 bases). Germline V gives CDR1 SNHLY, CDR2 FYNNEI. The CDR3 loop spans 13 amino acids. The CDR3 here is CARRETTNEKLFF. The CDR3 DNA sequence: TGTGCCCGCAGGGAAACAACTAATGAAAAACTGTTTTTT.

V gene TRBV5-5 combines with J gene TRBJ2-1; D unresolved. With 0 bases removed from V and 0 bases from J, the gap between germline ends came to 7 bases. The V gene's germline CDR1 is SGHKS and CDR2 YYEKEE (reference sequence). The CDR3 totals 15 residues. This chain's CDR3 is CASSLDGNSYNEQFF. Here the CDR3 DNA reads TGTGCCAGCAGCTTGGACGGAAACTCCTACAATGAGCAGTTCTTC.

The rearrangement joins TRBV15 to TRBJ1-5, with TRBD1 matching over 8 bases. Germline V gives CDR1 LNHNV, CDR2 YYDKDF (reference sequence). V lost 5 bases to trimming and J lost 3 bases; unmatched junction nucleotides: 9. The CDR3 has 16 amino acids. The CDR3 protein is CATSGNVDRANQPQHF. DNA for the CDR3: TGTGCCACCAGCGGTAACGTGGACAGGGCCAATCAGCCCCAGCATTTT. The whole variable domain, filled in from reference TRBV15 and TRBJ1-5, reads DAMVIQNPRYQVTQFGKPVTLSCSQTLNHNVMYWYQQKSSQAPKLLFHYYDKDFNNEADTPDNFQSRRPNTSFCFLDIRSPGLGDTAMYLCATSGNVDRANQPQHFGDGTRLSIL.

CDR3 sequence: CASSLGASGRHPNYGYTF. The CDR3 coding sequence is TGTGCCAGCAGCTTAGGGGCATCAGGGCGTCATCCGAACTATGGCTACACCTTC. The genes are TRBV7-8 and TRBJ1-2; a possible D gene is TRBD1 (5 bases). Germline CDR1 and CDR2: SGHVS and FQNEAQ. The V end was cut by 1 base, the J end by 2 bases, with 20 bases between. CDR3 length: 18 residues.

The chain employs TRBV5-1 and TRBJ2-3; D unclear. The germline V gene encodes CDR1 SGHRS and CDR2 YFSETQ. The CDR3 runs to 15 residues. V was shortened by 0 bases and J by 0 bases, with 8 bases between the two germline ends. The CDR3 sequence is CASSLGPASTDTQYF. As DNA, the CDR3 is TGCGCCAGCAGCTTGGGACCAGCTAGCACAGATACGCAGTATTTT.

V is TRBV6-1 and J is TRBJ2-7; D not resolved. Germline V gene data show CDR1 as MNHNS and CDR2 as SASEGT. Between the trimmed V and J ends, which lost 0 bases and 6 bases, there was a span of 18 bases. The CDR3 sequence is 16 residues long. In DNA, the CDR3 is TGTGCCAGCAGTGAAGCGCTTGTCATCCAAGGTTCCGAGCAGTACTTC. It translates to CASSEALVIQGSEQYF.

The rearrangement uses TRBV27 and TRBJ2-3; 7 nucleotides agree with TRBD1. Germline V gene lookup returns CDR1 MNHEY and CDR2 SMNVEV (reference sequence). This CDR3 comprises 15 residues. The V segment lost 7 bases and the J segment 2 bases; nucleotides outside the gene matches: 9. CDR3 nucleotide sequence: TGTGCCAGCAACCGACAGGGTTCCCCCACAGATACGCAGTATTTT. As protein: CASNRQGSPTDTQYF.

CDR3 in DNA: TGTGCCAGCAGCCTGCACGGGGTCTACGGCTACACCTTC. This encodes CASSLHGVYGYTF. This chain joins TRBV3-1 (or the pseudogene TRBV3-2) and TRBJ1-2, with D uncertain. The CDR3 spans 13 residues. Trimming cost V 4 bases and J 8 bases, with 14 bases left between them. CDR1 LGHDT and CDR2 YNNKEL come from the germline V gene (reference sequence).

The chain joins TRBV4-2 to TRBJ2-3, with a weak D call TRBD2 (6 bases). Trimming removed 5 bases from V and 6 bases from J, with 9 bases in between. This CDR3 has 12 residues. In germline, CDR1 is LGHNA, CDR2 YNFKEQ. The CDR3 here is CASSWGRDTQYF. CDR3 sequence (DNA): TGTGCCAGCAGCTGGGGGAGGGATACGCAGTATTTT.

The CDR3 loop is CASSPQPSGKDTQYF. CDR3 DNA sequence: TGTGCCAGCTCACCGCAACCTAGCGGGAAAGATACGCAGTATTTT. V is TRBV18 and J is TRBJ2-3; TRBD2 agrees at 9 bases. V was pared by 3 bases and J by 5 bases, with 6 bases of the junction left unmatched. This CDR3 spans 15 amino acids. Per germline, CDR1 KGHSH and CDR2 LQKENI.

This CDR3 reads CASRIAGRSTDTQYF. CDR3 nucleotide sequence: TGTGCCAGCAGGATAGCGGGGAGAAGCACAGATACGCAGTATTTT. V is TRBV5-4 and J is TRBJ2-3; 8 bases fit TRBD2. Germline values: CDR1 SGHNT, CDR2 YYREEE (reference sequence). The CDR3 loop spans 15 amino acids. The ends lost 5 bases at V and 0 bases at J; junction bases unmatched: 5. Full variable domain (outside the CDR3, taken from reference TRBV5-4 and TRBJ2-3): ETGVTQSPTHLIKTRGQQVTLRCSSQSGHNTVSWYQQALGQGPQFIFQYYREEENGRGNFPPRFSGLQFPNYSSELNVNALELDDSALYLCASRIAGRSTDTQYFGPGTRLTVL.

CDR3 amino acids: CASSEGDRVKYEQYF. CDR3 in DNA: TGTGCCAGCAGTGAAGGGGACAGGGTAAAGTACGAGCAGTACTTC. This chain uses TRBV6-1 with TRBJ2-7, with TRBD1 matching over 9 bases. This CDR3 comprises 15 residues. The germline CDR1 and CDR2 sequences are MNHNS and SASEGT. V lost 1 base and J lost 4; bases outside the gene matches: 5.

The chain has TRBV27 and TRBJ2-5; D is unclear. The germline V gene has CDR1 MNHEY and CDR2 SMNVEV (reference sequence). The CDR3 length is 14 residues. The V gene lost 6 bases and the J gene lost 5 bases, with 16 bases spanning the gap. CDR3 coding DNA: TGTGCCAGCAGGCCCTCCGGGCCCTGGGAGACCCAGTACTTC. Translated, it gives CASRPSGPWETQYF.

The CDR3 coding sequence is TGTGCCAGCAGCCAAGCCCGTTCAAGCACGCAGTATTTT. Translated, it gives CASSQARSSTQYF. The genes are TRBV3-1 (or the pseudogene TRBV3-2) and TRBJ2-3; D gene uncertain. V lost 1 base, J lost 9 bases, and 11 bases lay in between. This CDR3 region has 13 residues. Germline CDR1 is LGHDT and CDR2 is YNNKEL (reference sequence).

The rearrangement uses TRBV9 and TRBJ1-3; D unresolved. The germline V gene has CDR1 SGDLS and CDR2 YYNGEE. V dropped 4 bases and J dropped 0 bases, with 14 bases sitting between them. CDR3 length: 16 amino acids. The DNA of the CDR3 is TGTGCCAGCAGCCCCGGGAGGCGAGCCTCTGGAAACACCATATATTTT. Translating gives CASSPGRRASGNTIYF.

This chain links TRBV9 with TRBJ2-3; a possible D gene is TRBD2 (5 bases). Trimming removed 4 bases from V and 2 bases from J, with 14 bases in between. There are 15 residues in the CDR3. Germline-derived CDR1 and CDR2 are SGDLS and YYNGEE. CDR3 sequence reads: CASSPEGRNTDTQYF. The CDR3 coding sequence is TGTGCCAGCAGCCCCGAGGGTAGAAACACAGATACGCAGTATTTT.